These T cell receptor beta chains were read from a single sample in a study of T cell responses to AZD1222 COVID-19 vaccine. Sequencing was performed with immunoSEQ multiplex PCR; in TCRdb, only in-frame clones are kept and a portion is missing. The table has 150,000 or so clones, around 93% seen once. The material was peripheral blood, obtained 28 days after the second AZD1222 dose. These receptors were obtained from an adult who received the AZD1222 COVID-19 vaccine. The CDR3 runs from the conserved cysteine through the conserved F or W. The D gene is left open where the match is weak. Size tells how often a clone was seen (once, few, many) or the class of an expanded clone, and some rows leave it out.

size,J,D,V,DNA,CDR3
NA,TRBJ1-2,NA,TRBV6-2/TRBV6-3,TGTGCCAGCAGTTACTGGGACCCCAATTTCGGCTACACCTTC,CASSYWDPNFGYTF
NA,TRBJ2-7,TRBD1,TRBV10-3,TGTGCCATCAGGACTTCAGGGGGTACCTACGAGCAGTACTTC,CAIRTSGGTYEQYF
NA,TRBJ1-2,TRBD1,TRBV30,TGTGCCTGGAAGGAGGGACAGGCCTATGGCTACACCTTC,CAWKEGQAYGYTF
once,TRBJ2-3,NA,TRBV5-6,TGTGCCAGCAGCTGGAGCACAGATACGCAGTATTTT,CASSWSTDTQYF
NA,TRBJ1-5,TRBD1,TRBV5-8,TGTGCCAGCAGCTTGTACGAGGGACAGCACAATCAGCCCCAGCATTTT,CASSLYEGQHNQPQHF
NA,TRBJ1-2,NA,TRBV7-9,TGTGCCAGCAGCTCGACTACCGGGCCCAGGAGCTACACCTTC,CASSSTTGPRSYTF
NA,TRBJ2-1,NA,TRBV7-8,TGTGCCAGCAGCTTAGTCGGGGTCTCCTACAATGAGCAGTTCTTC,CASSLVGVSYNEQFF
NA,TRBJ1-6,TRBD1,TRBV7-9,TGTGCCAGCAGCTTACCAGGGGGCAATTCACCCCTCCACTTT,CASSLPGGNSPLHF
NA,TRBJ2-3,NA,TRBV5-1,TGCGCCAGCAGCTTGGTTCCCGCGGGAGATACGCAGTATTTT,CASSLVPAGDTQYF
NA,TRBJ1-6,TRBD1,TRBV5-1,TGCGCCAGCAGCTTGGAAGAGACAGGGGTTCGGCCCCTCCACTTT,CASSLEETGVRPLHF
NA,TRBJ1-2,TRBD1,TRBV6-6,TGTGCCAGCTGTTATCCCCCGACAGGGGACGGCTACACCTTC,CASCYPPTGDGYTF
few,TRBJ2-3,TRBD1,TRBV19,TGTGCCAGTAGTACCGGGACAGGCATGGATACGCAGTATTTT,CASSTGTGMDTQYF
once,TRBJ2-5,NA,TRBV7-2,TGTGCCAGCAGCTTAGCGCGGAGCGGCGGGCCCGGGGAGACCCAGTACTTC,CASSLARSGGPGETQYF
NA,TRBJ1-3,NA,TRBV5-1,TGCGCCAGCAGCTTAGAAGGAGACCGTGGAAACACCATATATTTT,CASSLEGDRGNTIYF
once,TRBJ1-5,NA,TRBV19,TGTGCCAGTAGTATAGGGGCGGTTGGCAATCAGCCCCAGCATTTT,CASSIGAVGNQPQHF
NA,TRBJ2-7,TRBD1,TRBV2,TGTGCCAGCAGATCCGGGACAGGGTCCTACGAGCAGTACTTC,CASRSGTGSYEQYF
NA,TRBJ1-2,TRBD1,TRBV5-6,TGTGCCACCATATCCCTTGGACAGGGGATGGGGGAGAATGGCTACACCTTC,CATISLGQGMGENGYTF
NA,TRBJ2-7,NA,TRBV18,TGTGCCAGCTCACCCATCCCGGGACGGACCTACGAGCAGTACTTC,CASSPIPGRTYEQYF
NA,TRBJ1-1,NA,TRBV6-5,TGTGCCAGCAGGACGGGAGCCGCTGGGTCTGAAGCTTTCTTT,CASRTGAAGSEAFF
NA,TRBJ1-2,TRBD1,TRBV2,TGTGCCAGCAGCAAGAGGACAGGGCGAAATAACTATGGCTACACCTTC,CASSKRTGRNNYGYTF
NA,TRBJ2-1,TRBD2,TRBV10-2,TGCGCCAGCAGTGAACGAGCGGGGGTAATTAATGAGCAGTTCTTC,CASSERAGVINEQFF
NA,TRBJ1-3,NA,TRBV29-1,TGCAGCGTTGGGCTTGGGCAGGCTGGAAACACCATATATTTT,CSVGLGQAGNTIYF
NA,TRBJ1-4,NA,TRBV9,TGTGCCAGCAGCGTAGCGGGCAGGGAGGGGGAAAAACTGTTTTTT,CASSVAGREGEKLFF
few,TRBJ2-7,TRBD1,TRBV6-5,TGTGCCAGCAACCACCGGGACAGTTACTACGAGCAGTACTTC,CASNHRDSYYEQYF
once,TRBJ1-1,NA,TRBV5-6,TGTGCCAGCAGCTCGGGGATAAGGGAAACTGAAGCTTTCTTT,CASSSGIRETEAFF
NA,TRBJ2-2,NA,TRBV11-3,TGTGCCAGCAGCCGGGGACCCGCGAACACCGGGGAGCTGTTTTTT,CASSRGPANTGELFF
NA,TRBJ1-2,NA,TRBV18,TGTGCCAGCTCACCGGGACCAAGGGGTTATGGCTACACCTTC,CASSPGPRGYGYTF
NA,TRBJ2-3,NA,TRBV29-1,TGCAGCGTTGGGGAGGGGGGGTTCACAGATACGCAGTATTTT,CSVGEGGFTDTQYF
NA,TRBJ2-5,TRBD2,TRBV3-1/TRBV3-2,TGTGCCAGCAGCGCAGCACTAGCGGCAAGGGCGGCCCAGTACTTC,CASSAALAARAAQYF
NA,TRBJ1-4,TRBD1,TRBV14,TGTGCCAGCAGTCGAGGGGGCTTAGCCGCTAATGAAAAACTGTTTTTT,CASSRGGLAANEKLFF
NA,TRBJ1-6,TRBD1,TRBV15,TGTGCCACCAGCAGAGAGGACAGGGGGAATTCACCCCTCCACTTT,CATSREDRGNSPLHF
NA,TRBJ1-4,NA,TRBV15,TGTGCCACCAGCAGAGGGCGGGGTCCTGGCGAAAAACTGTTTTTT,CATSRGRGPGEKLFF
NA,TRBJ2-5,TRBD1,TRBV6-6,TGTGCCAGCAAGGCACAGGGGATAGAGACCCAGTACTTC,CASKAQGIETQYF
NA,TRBJ2-7,TRBD1,TRBV4-1,TGCGCCAGCAGCCAGGAAGGACAGGCCTACATCTACGAGCAGTACTTC,CASSQEGQAYIYEQYF
NA,TRBJ1-2,NA,TRBV29-1,TGCAGCGTTGAGGGGACCAGCGGGGGCTATGGCTACACCTTC,CSVEGTSGGYGYTF
few,TRBJ1-2,NA,TRBV12-3/TRBV12-4,TGTGCCAGCAGTTGGTATGGCTACACCTTC,CASSWYGYTF
NA,TRBJ2-6,TRBD2,TRBV19,TGTGCCAGTAGTATTGGGAGGGACGGTGGGGCCAACGTCCTGACTTTC,CASSIGRDGGANVLTF